Shown below are 22 T cell receptor beta chains from a single sample sequenced in a study of T cells after yellow fever vaccination. TCRdb reprocessed the 5' RACE reads via MiXCR and lists one record per CDR3 protein. Among under 600,000 distinct CDR3 sequences listed, around a fifth were seen once. Here the sequenced sample was PBMCs, taken roughly 20 days after the first yellow fever vaccination. Receptors originate from a man in his late teens or twenties who received the YFV17D yellow fever vaccine.

This clonotype was recorded a few times. CDR3 residues: CATSEGTSDTQYF. CDR3 coding DNA: TGTGCCACCTCGGAGGGGACGTCAGATACGCAGTATTTT. The chain is built from TRBV24-1 and TRBJ2-3, with D tentatively TRBD2 (6 bases). Germline values: CDR1 KGHDR, CDR2 SFDVKD. The CDR3 has 13 amino acids. V lost 9 bases and J 4 bases, leaving 13 bases between the germline ends.

The rearrangement links TRBV27 to TRBJ2-1; 11 nucleotides match TRBD2. Germline CDR1 reads MNHEY; CDR2 reads SMNVEV (reference sequence). The CDR3 is 16 residues long. V dropped 4 bases and J dropped 0; count of bases not matched to a gene: 2. CDR3 in amino acids: CASSSGTSGSYNEQFF. CDR3 sequence (DNA): TGTGCCAGCAGTTCCGGGACTAGCGGCTCCTACAATGAGCAGTTCTTC.

The chain carries TRBV20-1 and TRBJ1-4; 9 positions agree with TRBD1. V shed 0 bases, J shed 7 bases, and the junction held 6 bases outside the gene matches. Looked up from germline, CDR1 is DFQATT and CDR2 is SNEGSKA (reference sequence). The CDR3 is 15 residues long. CDR3 bases: TGCAGTGCTAGAGATTCGGGACAGGGTATTGAAAAACTGTTTTTT. Its protein is CSARDSGQGIEKLFF.

The J gene is TRBJ1-3, the V gene TRBV28, with 8 bases that match TRBD1. The germline gives CDR1 MDHEN, CDR2 SYDVKM. This CDR3 is built from 14 residues. V gave up 8 bases and J gave up 7 bases; unmatched junction bases: 10. The CDR3 region has the DNA TGTGCCAGCCTTAAGGCAGGGGGCAGGAACACCATATATTTT. As protein: CASLKAGGRNTIYF.

In this sample, this clonotype turned up many times. This chain joins TRBV7-2 and TRBJ1-2, with 9 bases aligning to TRBD1. V lost 3 bases and J lost 2; bases outside the gene matches: 7. Germline loops: CDR1 SGHTA, CDR2 FQGNSA. The CDR3 covers 16 residues. CDR3 amino acids: CASSLAGQGRNYGYTF. CDR3 DNA: TGTGCCAGCAGCTTGGCTGGACAGGGGAGGAACTATGGCTACACCTTC.

This clonotype occurred a few times. The rearrangement links TRBV7-9 to TRBJ1-2; TRBD1 matches 7 bases. Germline V lookup: CDR1 SEHNR, CDR2 FQNEAQ (reference sequence). The CDR3 loop spans 13 amino acids. Unmatched junction bases numbered 4, after V lost 3 bases and J lost 6 bases. The DNA of the CDR3 is TGTGCCAGCAGCTTTACAGGGGAGGATGGCTACACCTTC. This sequence encodes CASSFTGEDGYTF.

The sample holds a few counts of this clonotype. This chain connects TRBV11-2 to TRBJ1-1, with a possible D match to TRBD1 (5 bases). The CDR3 sequence is 16 residues long. V lost 4 bases, J lost 5 bases, and 20 bases lay in between. In germline, CDR1 is SGHAT, CDR2 FQNNGV. The CDR3 DNA sequence: TGTGCCAGCAGCTCCTTATATGGGCTGGGGGAAACTGAAGCTTTCTTT. This sequence encodes CASSSLYGLGETEAFF.

This clonotype has just a few counts. The chain uses TRBV3-1 and TRBJ2-2; tentatively, D is TRBD1 (5 bases). Trimming took off 6 bases at V and 3 bases at J, with 26 bases between the two ends. Looked up from germline, CDR1 is LGHDT and CDR2 is YNNKEL (reference sequence). There are 19 residues in the CDR3. CDR3 in amino acids: CASSLGFRRRQGYTGELFF. The CDR3 DNA reads as TGTGCCAGCAGTCTGGGTTTTAGAAGGCGGCAGGGATACACCGGGGAGCTGTTTTTT.

The chain uses TRBV5-1 and TRBJ2-5; D perhaps matches TRBD1 (6 bases). Between the trimmed V and J ends, which lost 4 bases and 6 bases, there was a span of 16 bases. Germline V lookup: CDR1 SGHRS, CDR2 YFSETQ. The CDR3 spans 14 residues. CDR3 protein: CASSAAPGGQTQYF. CDR3 DNA: TGCGCCAGCAGCGCCGCCCCTGGGGGCCAGACCCAGTACTTC.

The chain is built from TRBV4-2 and TRBJ2-1; 11 bases agree with TRBD2. The germline V gene has CDR1 LGHNA and CDR2 YNFKEQ. The CDR3 runs 17 residues. V lost 4 bases, J lost 7 bases, and 12 bases stayed unmatched. The CDR3 protein is CASSPLIAGGQRNEQFF. The CDR3 nucleotides read TGTGCCAGCAGCCCCCTGATAGCGGGGGGGCAGCGGAATGAGCAGTTCTTC.

The V gene is TRBV24-1, the J gene TRBJ1-5; D perhaps matches TRBD1 (6 bases). The CDR3 sequence is 15 residues long. V was shortened by 8 bases and J by 0 bases, with 13 bases between the two germline ends. Germline lookup yields CDR1 KGHDR and CDR2 SFDVKD. This CDR3 reads CATMSRQVSNQPQHF. The CDR3 DNA sequence: TGTGCCACCATGTCCCGACAGGTTAGCAATCAGCCCCAGCATTTT.

In this sample, this clonotype turned up once. This sequence joins TRBV7-9 and TRBJ2-7; D not certain. Trimming shortened V by 2 bases and J by 5 bases, and 7 bases separated the two germline ends. The CDR3 extends over 12 amino acids. Germline V gives CDR1 SEHNR, CDR2 FQNEAQ (reference sequence). For the CDR3, the DNA is TGTGCCAGCAGCTTAACGCCCGACGAGCAGTACTTC. Its protein product is CASSLTPDEQYF. The variable domain in full, with the rest retrieved from reference TRBV7-9 and TRBJ2-7, is DTGVSQNPRHKITKRGQNVTFRCDPISEHNRLYWYRQTLGQGPEFLTYFQNEAQLEKSRLLSDRFSAERPKGSFSTLEIQRTEQGDSAMYLCASSLTPDEQYFGPGTRLTVT.

This clonotype came up a few times. The chain has TRBV4-3 and TRBJ1-2, with D perhaps TRBD1 (5 bases). V shed 0 bases and J shed 5 bases, with 13 bases lying between them. Germline-derived CDR1 and CDR2 are LGHNA and YSLEER. The CDR3 covers 15 residues. CDR3 in DNA: TGCGCCAGCAGCCAAGACGGCAGGGAGGGGTATGGCTACACCTTC. As protein: CASSQDGREGYGYTF.

This clonotype turned up a few times. The chain joins TRBV5-1 to TRBJ2-5; D remains ambiguous. V gave up 0 bases and J gave up 1 base, with 7 bases separating them. The germline CDR1 and CDR2 sequences are SGHRS and YFSETQ. CDR3 length: 14 residues. The CDR3 DNA is TGCGCCAGCAGCTTGGCGGCAGGCCAAGAGACCCAGTACTTC. Amino acids: CASSLAAGQETQYF. The variable domain in full, completed from reference TRBV5-1 and TRBJ2-5, reads KAGVTQTPRYLIKTRGQQVTLSCSPISGHRSVSWYQQTPGQGLQFLFEYFSETQRNKGNFPGRFSGRQFSNSRSEMNVSTLELGDSALYLCASSLAAGQETQYFGPGTRLLVL.

This clonotype was picked up a small number of times. This chain uses TRBV9 with TRBJ2-6; tentative D call: TRBD2 (5 bases). V dropped 0 bases and J dropped 4 bases, with 8 bases sitting between them. There are 15 residues in the CDR3. Germline assignment: CDR1 SGDLS and CDR2 YYNGEE. This CDR3 is CASSVDPGGANVLTF. As DNA, the CDR3 is TGTGCCAGCAGCGTAGACCCGGGAGGGGCCAACGTCCTGACTTTC. The whole variable domain, filled in from reference TRBV9 and TRBJ2-6, reads DSGVTQTPKHLITATGQRVTLRCSPRSGDLSVYWYQQSLDQGLQFLIQYYNGEERAKGNILERFSAQQFPDLHSELNLSSLELGDSALYFCASSVDPGGANVLTFGAGSRLTVL.

This clonotype was found a few times. V and J are TRBV7-8 and TRBJ2-5; 11 bases are shared with TRBD2. Trimming removed 4 bases from V and 2 bases from J; junction bases left unmatched: 6. CDR1 is SGHVS and CDR2 is FQNEAQ in the germline V gene. The CDR3 has 16 residues. CDR3 in amino acids: CASSYSGGADQETQYF. The CDR3 DNA reads as TGTGCCAGCAGCTATAGCGGGGGGGCCGATCAAGAGACCCAGTACTTC.

The chain is built from TRBV7-2 and TRBJ2-7; 7 bases align to TRBD2. Looked up from germline, CDR1 is SGHTA and CDR2 is FQGNSA. The V and J ends lost 0 bases and 3 bases, in that order; junction bases with no gene match: 2. This CDR3 has 14 amino acids. This chain's CDR3 is CASSLAGGGYEQYF. The CDR3 DNA is TGTGCCAGCAGCTTAGCGGGGGGGGGCTACGAGCAGTACTTC.

This clonotype occurred a few times. The chain has TRBV27 and TRBJ2-1; D uncertain. CDR3 size: 15 residues. The germline V and J ends were trimmed by 0 bases and 4 bases, with 10 bases remaining between them. From germline, CDR1 is MNHEY and CDR2 SMNVEV (reference sequence). In DNA, the CDR3 is TGTGCCAGCAGTTTATCGAAGTTCGGGTACAATGAGCAGTTCTTC. Translation gives CASSLSKFGYNEQFF.

This clonotype was counted only a few times. The CDR3 spells CASSPLGDSQRKNIQYF. The CDR3, as DNA: TGTGCCAGCAGCCCGCTCGGGGATTCCCAGAGAAAAAACATTCAGTACTTC. The genes are TRBV4-2 and TRBJ2-4; perhaps TRBD2 as D (5 bases). Per germline, CDR1 LGHNA and CDR2 YNFKEQ. The CDR3 has 17 amino acids. V lost 4 bases, J lost 4 bases, and 20 bases lay in between.

The chain recombines TRBV9 with TRBJ2-1; 11 positions agree with TRBD2. The trim removed 0 bases at V and 4 bases at J, leaving 3 bases unmatched. This CDR3 is 16 amino acids long. Germline CDR1 is SGDLS and CDR2 is YYNGEE. In nucleotides, the CDR3 is TGTGCCAGCAGCGTAGTAGCGGGGGGGCTGTACAATGAGCAGTTCTTC. Residues: CASSVVAGGLYNEQFF.

V is TRBV13 and J is TRBJ1-5; D might be TRBD1 (5 bases). The length of the CDR3 is 15 residues. V shed 10 bases and J shed 7 bases, with 23 bases lying between them. In germline, CDR1 is PRHDT, CDR2 FYEKMQ (reference sequence). This CDR3 reads CAMSPTLLWDQPQHF. The CDR3 DNA is TGTGCCATGAGCCCCACTCTCCTCTGGGACCAGCCCCAGCATTTT.

The rearrangement uses TRBV4-3 and TRBJ2-7; D remains unclear. The CDR3 is 13 residues long. Germline V CDR1 and CDR2: LGHNA, YSLEER. Trimming removed 0 bases from V and 3 bases from J, with 6 bases in between. The CDR3 DNA reads as TGCGCCAGCAGCCAAGAGCGCCTCTACGAGCAGTACTTC. Protein sequence: CASSQERLYEQYF.